Below, 2 T cell receptor beta chains from the same sample are listed, as sequenced in a study of a mutant IDH1 vaccine in newly diagnosed glioma. The protocol was immunoSEQ multiplex PCR, while the TCRdb copy is restricted to in-frame clones and leaves out a portion. The repertoire holds some 25,000 clones, with approximately 80% as singletons. Their specific antigens are unknown. The time point denotes: week 5, during vaccination. One vaccine dose held 300 ug of mutant IDH1 20-mer peptide and came with topical imiquimod. Sequenced material: PBMCs, taken from a glioma patient whose treatment included an IDH1 peptide vaccine. These receptors all come from a man aged 35 to 55 with glioma.

V is TRBV4-1 and J is TRBJ1-5; possible D gene TRBD1, 6 bases. This CDR3 spans 17 amino acids. Germline V lookup: CDR1 MGHRA, CDR2 YSYEKL. Trimming cost V 1 base and J 5 bases, with 18 bases left between them. As DNA, the CDR3 is TGCGCCAGCAGCCAAGGACTTAGGGGGAGTCGAGATCAGCCCCAGCATTTT. Translating gives CASSQGLRGSRDQPQHF.

By sample share, this clone is medium-sized (0.01 to 0.1%). The chain links TRBV5-6 to TRBJ2-3; D possibly uses TRBD1 or TRBD2 (5 bases each). V was cut by 4 bases and J by 6 bases, with 24 bases left in between. The CDR3 covers 17 residues. Germline values: CDR1 SGHDT, CDR2 YYEEEE. DNA of the CDR3: TGTGCCAGCAGCCCACCCCCCCGGGACCACAGGTGGGATACGCAGTATTTT. Protein: CASSPPPRDHRWDTQYF.